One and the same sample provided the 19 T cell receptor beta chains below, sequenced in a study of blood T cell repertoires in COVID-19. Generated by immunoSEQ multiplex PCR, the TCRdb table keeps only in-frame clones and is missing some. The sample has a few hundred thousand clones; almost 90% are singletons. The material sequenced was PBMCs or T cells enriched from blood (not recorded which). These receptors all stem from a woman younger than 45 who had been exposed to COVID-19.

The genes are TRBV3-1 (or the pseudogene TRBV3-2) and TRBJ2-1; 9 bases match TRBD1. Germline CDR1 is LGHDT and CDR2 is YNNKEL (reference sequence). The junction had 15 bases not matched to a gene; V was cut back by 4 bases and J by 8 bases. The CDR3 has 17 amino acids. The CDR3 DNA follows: TGTGCCAGCAGCCGGGGCGATCCGGGACAGGGTTTGTATGAGCAGTTCTTC. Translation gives CASSRGDPGQGLYEQFF.

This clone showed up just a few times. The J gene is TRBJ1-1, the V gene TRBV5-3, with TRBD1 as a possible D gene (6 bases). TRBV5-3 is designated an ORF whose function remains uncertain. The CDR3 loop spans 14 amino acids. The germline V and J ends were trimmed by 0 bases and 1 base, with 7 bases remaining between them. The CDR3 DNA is TGTGCCAGAAGCTTGGGGACAGCGAACACTGAAGCTTTCTTT. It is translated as CARSLGTANTEAFF.

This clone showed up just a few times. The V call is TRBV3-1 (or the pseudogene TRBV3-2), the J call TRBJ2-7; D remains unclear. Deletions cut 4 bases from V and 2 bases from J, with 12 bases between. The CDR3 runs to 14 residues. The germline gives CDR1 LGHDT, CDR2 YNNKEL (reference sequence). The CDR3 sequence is CASSRRGEAYEQYF. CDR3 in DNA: TGTGCCAGCAGCCGCCGTGGCGAGGCCTACGAGCAGTACTTC.

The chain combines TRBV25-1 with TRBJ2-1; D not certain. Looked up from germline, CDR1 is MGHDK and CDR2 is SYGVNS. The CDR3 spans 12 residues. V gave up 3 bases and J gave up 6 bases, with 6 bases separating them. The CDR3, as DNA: TGTGCCAGCAGTGACTCCCCCAATGAGCAGTTCTTC. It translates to CASSDSPNEQFF.

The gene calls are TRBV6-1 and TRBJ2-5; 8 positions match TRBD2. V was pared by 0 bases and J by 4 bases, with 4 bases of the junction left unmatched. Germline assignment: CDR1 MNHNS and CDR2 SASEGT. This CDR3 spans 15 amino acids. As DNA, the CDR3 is TGTGCCAGCAGTGAAGCGAGTCTAGCGGGAGAGACCCAGTACTTC. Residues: CASSEASLAGETQYF.

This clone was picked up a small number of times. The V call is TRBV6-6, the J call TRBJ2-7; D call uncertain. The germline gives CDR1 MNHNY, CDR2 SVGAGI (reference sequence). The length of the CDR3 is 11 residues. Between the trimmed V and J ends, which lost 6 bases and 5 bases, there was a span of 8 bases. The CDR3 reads CASRVTHEQYF. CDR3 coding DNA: TGTGCCAGCAGGGTCACACACGAGCAGTACTTC.

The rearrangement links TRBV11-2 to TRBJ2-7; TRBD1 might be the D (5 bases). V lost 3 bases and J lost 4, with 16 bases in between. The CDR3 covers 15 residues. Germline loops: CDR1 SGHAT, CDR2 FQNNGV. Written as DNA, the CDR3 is TGTGCCAGCAGCTTGACCCCGGCAGGGCCGTACGAGCAGTACTTC. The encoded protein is CASSLTPAGPYEQYF.

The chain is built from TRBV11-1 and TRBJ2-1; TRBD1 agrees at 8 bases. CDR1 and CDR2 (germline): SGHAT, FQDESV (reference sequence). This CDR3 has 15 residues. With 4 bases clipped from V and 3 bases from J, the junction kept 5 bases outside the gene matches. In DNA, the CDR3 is TGTGCCAGCAGCTCCCCCAGGGGGCTCTACAATGAGCAGTTCTTC. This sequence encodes CASSSPRGLYNEQFF.

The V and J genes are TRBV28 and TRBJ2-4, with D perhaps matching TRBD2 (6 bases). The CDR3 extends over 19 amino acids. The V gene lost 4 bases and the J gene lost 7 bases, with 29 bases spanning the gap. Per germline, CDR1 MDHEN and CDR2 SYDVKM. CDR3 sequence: CASSSRDWLQGTDRNIQYF. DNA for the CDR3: TGTGCCAGCAGTTCTCGGGACTGGCTCCAGGGTACGGATCGGAACATTCAGTACTTC.

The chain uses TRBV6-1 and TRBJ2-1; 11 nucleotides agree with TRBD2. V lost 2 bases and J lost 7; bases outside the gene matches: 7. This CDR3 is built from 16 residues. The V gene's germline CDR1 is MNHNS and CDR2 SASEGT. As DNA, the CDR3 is TGTGCCAGCAGTGAAACTGCCGGGACTAGCGGAAATGAGCAGTTCTTC. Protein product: CASSETAGTSGNEQFF.

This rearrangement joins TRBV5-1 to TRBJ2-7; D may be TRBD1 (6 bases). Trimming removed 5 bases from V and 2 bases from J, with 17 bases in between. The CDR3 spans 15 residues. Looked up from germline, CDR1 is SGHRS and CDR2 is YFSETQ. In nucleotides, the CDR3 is TGCGCCAGCAGTCAGGACAGCCAAGAGCCCTACGAGCAGTACTTC. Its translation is CASSQDSQEPYEQYF.

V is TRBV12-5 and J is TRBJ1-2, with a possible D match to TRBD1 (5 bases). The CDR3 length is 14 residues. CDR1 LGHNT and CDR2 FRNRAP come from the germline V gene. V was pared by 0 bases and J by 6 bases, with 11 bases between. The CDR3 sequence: CASGLVTGGDGYTF. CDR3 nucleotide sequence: TGTGCTAGTGGTTTGGTAACGGGGGGGGATGGCTACACCTTC.

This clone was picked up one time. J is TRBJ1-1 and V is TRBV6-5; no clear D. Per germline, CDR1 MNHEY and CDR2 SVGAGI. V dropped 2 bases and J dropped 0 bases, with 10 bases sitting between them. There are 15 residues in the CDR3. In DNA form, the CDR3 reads TGTGCCAGCAGTTACCTCTCGAGCATGAACACTGAAGCTTTCTTT. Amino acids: CASSYLSSMNTEAFF.

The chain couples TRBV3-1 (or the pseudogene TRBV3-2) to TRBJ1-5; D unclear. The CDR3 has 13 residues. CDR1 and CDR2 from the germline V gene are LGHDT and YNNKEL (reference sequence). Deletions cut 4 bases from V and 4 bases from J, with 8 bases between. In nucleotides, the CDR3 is TGTGCCAGCAGCCCAAGTGCGAATCAGCCCCAGCATTTT. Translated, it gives CASSPSANQPQHF.

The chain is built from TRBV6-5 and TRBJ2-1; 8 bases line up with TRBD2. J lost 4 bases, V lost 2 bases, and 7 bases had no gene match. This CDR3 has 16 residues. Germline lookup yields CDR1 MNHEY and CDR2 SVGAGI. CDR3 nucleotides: TGTGCCAGCAGTTACCGGGCGGGAGGACAATACAATGAGCAGTTCTTC. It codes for CASSYRAGGQYNEQFF.

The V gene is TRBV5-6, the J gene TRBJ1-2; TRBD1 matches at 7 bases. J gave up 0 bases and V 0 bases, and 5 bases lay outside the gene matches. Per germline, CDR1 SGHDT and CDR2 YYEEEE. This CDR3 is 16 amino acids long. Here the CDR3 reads CASSLGQGRANYGYTF. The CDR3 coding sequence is TGTGCCAGCAGCTTGGGACAGGGTAGGGCTAACTATGGCTACACCTTC.

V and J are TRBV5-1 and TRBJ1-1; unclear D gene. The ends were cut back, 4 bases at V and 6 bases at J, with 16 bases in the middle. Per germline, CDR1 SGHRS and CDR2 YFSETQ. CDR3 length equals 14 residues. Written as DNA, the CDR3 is TGCGCCAGCAGCCCGCGGGTCGGGGAGGCTGAAGCTTTCTTT. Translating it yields CASSPRVGEAEAFF.

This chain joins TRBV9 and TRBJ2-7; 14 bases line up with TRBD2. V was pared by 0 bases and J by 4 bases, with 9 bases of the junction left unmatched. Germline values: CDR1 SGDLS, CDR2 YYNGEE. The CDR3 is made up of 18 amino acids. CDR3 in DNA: TGTGCCAGCAGCGTAGGGGGACTAGCGGGAGCGGAGCCGTACGAGCAGTACTTC. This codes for CASSVGGLAGAEPYEQYF.

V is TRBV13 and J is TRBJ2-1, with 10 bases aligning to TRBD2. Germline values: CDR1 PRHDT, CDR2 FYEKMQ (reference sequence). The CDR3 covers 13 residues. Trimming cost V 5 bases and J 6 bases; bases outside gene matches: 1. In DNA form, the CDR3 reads TGTGCCAGCAGCCGGACTAGCGGCAATGAGCAGTTCTTC. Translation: CASSRTSGNEQFF.